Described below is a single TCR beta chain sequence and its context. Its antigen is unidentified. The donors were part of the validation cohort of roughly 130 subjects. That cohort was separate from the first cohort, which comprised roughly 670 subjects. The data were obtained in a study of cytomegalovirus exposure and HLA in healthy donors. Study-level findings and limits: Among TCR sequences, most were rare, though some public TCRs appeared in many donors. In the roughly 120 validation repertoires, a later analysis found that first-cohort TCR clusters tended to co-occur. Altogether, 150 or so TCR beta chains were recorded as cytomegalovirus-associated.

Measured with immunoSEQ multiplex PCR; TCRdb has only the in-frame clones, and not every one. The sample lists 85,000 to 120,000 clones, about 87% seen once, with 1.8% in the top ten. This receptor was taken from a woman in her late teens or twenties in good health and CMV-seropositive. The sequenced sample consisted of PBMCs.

CDR3 sequence (DNA): TGTGCCAGCAGCTTTCGTCTTGATAGAGAAAAACTGTTTTTT. It codes for CASSFRLDREKLFF. The chain joins TRBV7-9 to TRBJ1-4; D gene unclear. The CDR3 sequence is 14 residues long. V was clipped by 3 bases and J by 8 bases, with 13 bases between them. Per the germline V gene, CDR1 is SEHNR and CDR2 is FQNEAQ (reference sequence).